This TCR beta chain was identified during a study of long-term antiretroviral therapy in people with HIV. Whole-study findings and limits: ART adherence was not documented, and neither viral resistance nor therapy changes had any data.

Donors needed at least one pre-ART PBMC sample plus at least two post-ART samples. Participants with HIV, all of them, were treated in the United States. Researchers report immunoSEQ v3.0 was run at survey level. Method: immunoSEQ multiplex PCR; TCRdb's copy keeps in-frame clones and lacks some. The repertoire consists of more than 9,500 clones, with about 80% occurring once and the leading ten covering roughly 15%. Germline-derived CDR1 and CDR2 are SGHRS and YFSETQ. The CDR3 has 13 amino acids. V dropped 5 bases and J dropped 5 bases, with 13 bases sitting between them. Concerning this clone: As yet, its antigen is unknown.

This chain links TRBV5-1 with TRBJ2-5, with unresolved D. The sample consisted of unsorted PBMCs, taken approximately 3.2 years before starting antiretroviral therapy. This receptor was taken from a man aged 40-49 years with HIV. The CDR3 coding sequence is TGCGCCAGCAGAGAGCCACCTCACGAGACCCAGTACTTC. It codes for CASREPPHETQYF.